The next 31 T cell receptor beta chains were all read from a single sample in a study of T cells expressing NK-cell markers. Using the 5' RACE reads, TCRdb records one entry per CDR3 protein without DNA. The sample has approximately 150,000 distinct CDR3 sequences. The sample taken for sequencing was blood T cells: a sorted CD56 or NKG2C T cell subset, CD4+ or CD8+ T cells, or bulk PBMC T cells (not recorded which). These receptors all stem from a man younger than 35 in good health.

CDR3 in amino acids: CASSQAGFETQYF. This chain links TRBV12-3 or TRBV12-4 with TRBJ2-5; TCRdb calls TRBD2, which cannot be checked without DNA. This CDR3 is 13 amino acids long.

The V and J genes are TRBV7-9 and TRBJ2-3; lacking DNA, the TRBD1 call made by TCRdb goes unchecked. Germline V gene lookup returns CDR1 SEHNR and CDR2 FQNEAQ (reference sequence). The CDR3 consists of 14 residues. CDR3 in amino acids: CASRRADQGDTQYF.

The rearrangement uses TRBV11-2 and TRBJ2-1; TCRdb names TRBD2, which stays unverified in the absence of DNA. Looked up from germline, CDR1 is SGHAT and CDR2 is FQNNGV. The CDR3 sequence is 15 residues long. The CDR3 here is CASSWGLAGNNEQFF.

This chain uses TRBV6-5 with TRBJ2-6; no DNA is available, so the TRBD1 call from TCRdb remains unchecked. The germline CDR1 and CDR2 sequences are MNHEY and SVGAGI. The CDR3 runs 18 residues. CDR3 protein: CASSSGTHGTPGANVLTF.

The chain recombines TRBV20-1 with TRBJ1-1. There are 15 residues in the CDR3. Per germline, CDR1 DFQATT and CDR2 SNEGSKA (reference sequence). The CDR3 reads CSARDPTRIPLEAFF.

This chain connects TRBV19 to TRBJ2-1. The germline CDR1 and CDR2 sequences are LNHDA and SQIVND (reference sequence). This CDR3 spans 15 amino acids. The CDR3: CASSTTTSSYNEQFF.

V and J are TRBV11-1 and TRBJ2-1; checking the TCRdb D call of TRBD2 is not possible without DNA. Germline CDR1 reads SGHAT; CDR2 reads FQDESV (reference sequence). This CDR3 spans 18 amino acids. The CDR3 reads CASSLEGTRLAGGNEQFF.

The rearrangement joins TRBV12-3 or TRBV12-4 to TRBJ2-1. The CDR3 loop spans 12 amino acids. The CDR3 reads CASSQITDEQFF.

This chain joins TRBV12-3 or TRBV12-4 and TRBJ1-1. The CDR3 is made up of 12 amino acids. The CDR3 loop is CASSFRGYEAFF.

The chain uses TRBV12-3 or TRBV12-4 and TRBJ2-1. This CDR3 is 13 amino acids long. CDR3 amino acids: CASSPRKGNEQFF.

The CDR3 sequence is CASSQETGTGNEKLFF. The chain links TRBV4-2 to TRBJ1-4; TCRdb picks TRBD1, but there is no DNA to check that call. The germline gives CDR1 LGHNA, CDR2 YNFKEQ. This CDR3 spans 16 amino acids.

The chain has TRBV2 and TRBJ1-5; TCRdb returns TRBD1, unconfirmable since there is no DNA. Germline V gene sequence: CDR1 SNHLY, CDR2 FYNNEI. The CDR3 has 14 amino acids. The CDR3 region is CASRRGTDNQPQHF. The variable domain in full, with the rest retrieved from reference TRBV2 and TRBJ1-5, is EPEVTQTPSHQVTQMGQEVILRCVPISNHLYFYWYRQILGQKVEFLVSFYNNEISEKSEIFDDQFSVERPDGSNFTLKIRSTKLEDSAMYFCASRRGTDNQPQHFGDGTRLSIL.

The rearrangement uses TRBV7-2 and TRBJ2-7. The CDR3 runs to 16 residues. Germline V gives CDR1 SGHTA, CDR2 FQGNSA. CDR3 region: CASSLAIAGGAYEQYF.

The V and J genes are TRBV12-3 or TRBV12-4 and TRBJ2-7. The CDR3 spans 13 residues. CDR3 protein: CASSFAGPYEQYF.

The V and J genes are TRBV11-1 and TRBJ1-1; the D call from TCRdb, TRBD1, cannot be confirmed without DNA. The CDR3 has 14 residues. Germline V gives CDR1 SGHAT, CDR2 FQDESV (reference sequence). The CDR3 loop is CASSAGQSNTEAFF.

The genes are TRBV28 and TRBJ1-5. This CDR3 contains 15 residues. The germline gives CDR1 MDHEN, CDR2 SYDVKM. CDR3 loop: CASSYQTGPRVPQHF.

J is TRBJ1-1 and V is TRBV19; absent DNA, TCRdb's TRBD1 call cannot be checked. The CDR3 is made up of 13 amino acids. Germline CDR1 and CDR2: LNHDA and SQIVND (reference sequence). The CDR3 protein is CASREGAVTEAFF.

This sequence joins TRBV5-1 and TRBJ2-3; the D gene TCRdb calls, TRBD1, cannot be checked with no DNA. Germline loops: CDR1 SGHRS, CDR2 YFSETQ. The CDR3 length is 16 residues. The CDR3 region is CASSLWGRAKVDTQYF.

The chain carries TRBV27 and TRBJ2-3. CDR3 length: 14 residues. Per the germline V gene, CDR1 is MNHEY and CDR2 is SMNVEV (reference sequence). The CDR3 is CASSQIGSPDTQYF.

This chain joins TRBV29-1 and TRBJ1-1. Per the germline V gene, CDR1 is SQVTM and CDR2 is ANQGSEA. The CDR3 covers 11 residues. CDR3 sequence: CSVRVNTEAFF.

The CDR3 here is CASSRDNYNEQFF. The chain joins TRBV6-6 to TRBJ2-1; TCRdb lists TRBD1, though no DNA is available to test this call. The CDR3 is 13 residues long. The germline V gene has CDR1 MNHNY and CDR2 SVGAGI (reference sequence).

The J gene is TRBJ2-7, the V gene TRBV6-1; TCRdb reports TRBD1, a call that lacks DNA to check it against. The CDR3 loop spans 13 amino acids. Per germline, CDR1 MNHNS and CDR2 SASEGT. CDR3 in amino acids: CASRRQGRYEQYF.

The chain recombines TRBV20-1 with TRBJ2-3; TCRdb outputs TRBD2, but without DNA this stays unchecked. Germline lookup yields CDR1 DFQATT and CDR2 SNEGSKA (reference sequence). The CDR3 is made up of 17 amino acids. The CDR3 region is CSARDGWLAGVIDTQYF.

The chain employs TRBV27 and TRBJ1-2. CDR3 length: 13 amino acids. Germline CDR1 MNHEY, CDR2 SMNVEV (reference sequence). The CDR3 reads CASSSDAYYGYTF.

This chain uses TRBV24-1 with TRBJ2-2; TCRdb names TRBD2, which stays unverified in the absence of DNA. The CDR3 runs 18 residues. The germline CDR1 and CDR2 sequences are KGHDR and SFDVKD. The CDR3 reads CATSDLSPRAANTGELFF.

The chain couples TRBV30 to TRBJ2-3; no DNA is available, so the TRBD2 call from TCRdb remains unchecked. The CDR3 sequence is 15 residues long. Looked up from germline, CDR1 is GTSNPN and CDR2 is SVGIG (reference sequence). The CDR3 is CAWTRASGTTDTQYF.

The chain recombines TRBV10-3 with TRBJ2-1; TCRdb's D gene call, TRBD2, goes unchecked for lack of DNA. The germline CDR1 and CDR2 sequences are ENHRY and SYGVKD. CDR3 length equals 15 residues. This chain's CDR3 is CAISLRTSRDNEQFF.

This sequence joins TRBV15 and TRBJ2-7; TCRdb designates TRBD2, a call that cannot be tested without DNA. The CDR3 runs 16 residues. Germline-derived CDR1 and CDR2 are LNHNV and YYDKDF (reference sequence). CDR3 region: CATSRDWTSGNYEQYF.

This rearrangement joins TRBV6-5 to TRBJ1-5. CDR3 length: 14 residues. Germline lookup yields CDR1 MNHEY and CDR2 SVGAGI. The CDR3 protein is CASTKEGYNQPQHF.

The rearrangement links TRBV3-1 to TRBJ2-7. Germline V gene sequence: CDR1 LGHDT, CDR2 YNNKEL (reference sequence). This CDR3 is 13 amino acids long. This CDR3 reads CASSQVSSYEQYF.

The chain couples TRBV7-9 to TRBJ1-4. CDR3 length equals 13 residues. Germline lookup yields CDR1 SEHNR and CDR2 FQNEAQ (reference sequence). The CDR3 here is CASSRGLNEKLFF.